A selection of T cell receptor beta chains follows, all from one sample in a study of cytomegalovirus exposure and HLA in healthy donors. Assay: immunoSEQ multiplex PCR; the TCRdb copy retains only in-frame clones and omits some. The data contain about 130,000 clones, around three quarters of them seen just once; the ten biggest clones take up 1.5% to 2%. The specimen was PBMCs. The receptors shown here come from a man aged 18-30 years in good health and CMV-seronegative. Both conserved end residues are part of each CDR3. The order of the fields is CDR3 protein, CDR3 DNA, J gene, D gene, clone size, V gene. A D gene is named only where the DNA matches it firmly. Clone sizes are given selectively: once, few, many, or a class where the clone is expanded.

CASSYLTSGREQFF,TGTGCCAGCAGTTACTTGACTAGCGGGAGAGAGCAGTTCTTC,TRBJ2-1,TRBD2,once,TRBV6-5
CAWSVAGMGGYTF,TGTGCCTGGAGTGTGGCTGGCATGGGCGGCTACACCTTC,TRBJ1-2,NA,NA,TRBV30
CASSVQERTEAFF,TGTGCCAGCAGCGTTCAAGAGAGAACTGAAGCTTTCTTT,TRBJ1-1,NA,NA,TRBV9
CASSPSRMSSYNEQFF,TGTGCCAGCTCACCGAGTAGAATGAGCTCCTACAATGAGCAGTTCTTC,TRBJ2-1,NA,NA,TRBV18
CSSSLARDRVRNEQFF,TGTTCCAGCAGCTTAGCAAGGGACAGGGTAAGGAATGAGCAGTTCTTC,TRBJ2-1,TRBD1,NA,TRBV7-9
CSVKRAGGNTGELFF,TGCAGCGTTAAAAGGGCAGGGGGGAACACCGGGGAGCTGTTTTTT,TRBJ2-2,TRBD1,NA,TRBV29-1
CASSDVRGGLCNEQFF,TGCGCCAGCAGTGATGTCCGGGGAGGGCTCTGCAATGAGCAGTTCTTC,TRBJ2-1,TRBD2,NA,TRBV10-1
CASREGRRETQYF,TGTGCCAGCAGGGAGGGCCGGAGAGAGACCCAGTACTTC,TRBJ2-5,NA,NA,TRBV28
CASARSSTDTQYF,TGTGCCAGCGCTCGGTCTAGCACAGATACGCAGTATTTT,TRBJ2-3,NA,NA,TRBV6-4
CASSPLRNTEAFF,TGTGCCAGCAGCCCTCTAAGGAACACTGAAGCTTTCTTT,TRBJ1-1,NA,NA,TRBV6-5
CAISDRDQPQHF,TGTGCCATCAGTGACAGGGATCAGCCCCAGCATTTT,TRBJ1-5,NA,few,TRBV10-3
CASSEKGRGAFF,TGTGCCAGCAGTGAAAAAGGTCGAGGGGCTTTCTTT,TRBJ1-1,NA,few,TRBV6-1
CASSSVYEQYF,TGTGCCAGCAGTTCCGTCTACGAGCAGTACTTC,TRBJ2-7,NA,NA,TRBV28
CAAAGTSGIQYF,TGTGCCGCAGCTGGGACTAGCGGTATCCAGTACTTC,TRBJ2-7,TRBD2,NA,TRBV6-5
CASCPAGNTGELFF,TGCGCCAGCTGCCCAGCGGGGAACACCGGGGAGCTGTTTTTT,TRBJ2-2,NA,NA,TRBV5-1
CASSLEAGGKGTEAFF,TGCGCCAGCAGCTTGGAGGCAGGGGGAAAGGGCACTGAAGCTTTCTTT,TRBJ1-1,TRBD1,few,TRBV5-1
CSAMDSWDQPQHF,TGCAGCGCTATGGACAGCTGGGATCAGCCCCAGCATTTT,TRBJ1-5,NA,NA,TRBV29-1
CASSLASSWEQFF,TGTGCCAGCAGCCTGGCTAGCAGTTGGGAGCAGTTCTTC,TRBJ2-1,NA,NA,TRBV7-2
CASSEIWDYEKLFF,TGTGCCAGCAGTGAAATTTGGGACTATGAAAAACTGTTTTTT,TRBJ1-4,NA,NA,TRBV6-1
CASSGGDTLSGNTIYF,TGTGCCAGCAGTGGGGGGGACACCCTCTCTGGAAACACCATATATTTT,TRBJ1-3,NA,NA,TRBV28
CASSKDRSLGVTQYF,TGTGCCAGCTCGAAAGACAGGAGTTTGGGCGTCACGCAGTATTTT,TRBJ2-3,NA,NA,TRBV18
CASSRQGSRGDQPQHF,TGTGCCAGTAGCAGACAGGGTAGTAGAGGGGATCAGCCCCAGCATTTT,TRBJ1-5,TRBD1,NA,TRBV19
CASSQGQGMTEAFF,TGCGCCAGCAGCCAAGGACAGGGGATGACTGAAGCTTTCTTT,TRBJ1-1,TRBD1,few,TRBV4-1
CASSQDQRREGTGRQETQYF,TGTGCCAGCAGCCAAGATCAGCGGCGGGAGGGCACCGGACGACAAGAGACCCAGTACTTC,TRBJ2-5,TRBD2,NA,TRBV4-2
CASRTGLMNTEAFF,TGTGCCAGCAGGACAGGCCTCATGAACACTGAAGCTTTCTTT,TRBJ1-1,NA,NA,TRBV6-1